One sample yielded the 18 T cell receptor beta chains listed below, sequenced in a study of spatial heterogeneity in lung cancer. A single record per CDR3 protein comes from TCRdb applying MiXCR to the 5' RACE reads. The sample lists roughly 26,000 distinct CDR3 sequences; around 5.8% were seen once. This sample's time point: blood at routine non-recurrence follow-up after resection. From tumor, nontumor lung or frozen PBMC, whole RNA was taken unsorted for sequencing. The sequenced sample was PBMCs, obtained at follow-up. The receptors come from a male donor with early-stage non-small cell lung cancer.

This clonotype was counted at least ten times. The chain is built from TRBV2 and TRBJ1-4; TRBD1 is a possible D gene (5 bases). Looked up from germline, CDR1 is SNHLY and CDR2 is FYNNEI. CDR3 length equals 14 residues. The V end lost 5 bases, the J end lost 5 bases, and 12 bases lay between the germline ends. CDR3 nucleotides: TGTGCCAGCAGTTCCGACAGTTGGAATGAAAAACTGTTTTTT. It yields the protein CASSSDSWNEKLFF.

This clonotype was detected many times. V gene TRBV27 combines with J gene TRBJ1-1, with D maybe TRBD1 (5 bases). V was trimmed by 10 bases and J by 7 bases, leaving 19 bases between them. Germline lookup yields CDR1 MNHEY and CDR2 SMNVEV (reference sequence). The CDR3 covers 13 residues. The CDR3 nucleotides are TGTGCCACTCGTGGCGGGGGGAGGCTTGAAGCTTTCTTT. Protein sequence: CATRGGGRLEAFF.

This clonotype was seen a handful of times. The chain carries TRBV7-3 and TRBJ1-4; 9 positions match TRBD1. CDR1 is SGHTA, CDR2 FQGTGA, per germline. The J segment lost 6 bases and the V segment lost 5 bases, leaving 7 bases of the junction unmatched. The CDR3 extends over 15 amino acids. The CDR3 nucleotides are TGTGCCAGCAGCCAACCGGGACAGGGAGATGAAAAACTGTTTTTT. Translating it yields CASSQPGQGDEKLFF.

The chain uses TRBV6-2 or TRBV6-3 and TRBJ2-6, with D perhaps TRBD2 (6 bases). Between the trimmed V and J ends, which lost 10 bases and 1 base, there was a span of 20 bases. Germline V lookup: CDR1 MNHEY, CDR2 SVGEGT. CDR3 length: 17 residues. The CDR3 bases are TGTGCCACACCTGGGGAGGTCGGGTATTCTGGGGCCAACGTCCTGACTTTC. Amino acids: CATPGEVGYSGANVLTF.

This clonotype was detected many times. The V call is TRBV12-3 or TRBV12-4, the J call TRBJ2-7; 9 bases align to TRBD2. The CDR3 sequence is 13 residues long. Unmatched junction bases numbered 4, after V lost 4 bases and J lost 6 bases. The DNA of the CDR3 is TGTGCCAGCAGTTCCTCAGCGGGGGGCGAGCAGTACTTC. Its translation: CASSSSAGGEQYF.

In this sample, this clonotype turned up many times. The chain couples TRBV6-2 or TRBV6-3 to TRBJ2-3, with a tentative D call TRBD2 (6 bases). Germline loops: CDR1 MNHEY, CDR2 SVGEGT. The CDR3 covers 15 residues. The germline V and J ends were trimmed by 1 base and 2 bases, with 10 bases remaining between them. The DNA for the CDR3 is TGTGCCAGCAGTTACTTTAGCGGAACCACAGATACGCAGTATTTT. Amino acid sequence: CASSYFSGTTDTQYF.

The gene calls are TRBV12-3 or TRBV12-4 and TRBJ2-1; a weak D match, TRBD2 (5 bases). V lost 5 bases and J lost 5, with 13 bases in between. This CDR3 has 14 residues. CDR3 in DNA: TGTGCCAGCAGTCCCCGGACTCTCCACAATGAGCAGTTCTTC. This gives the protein CASSPRTLHNEQFF.

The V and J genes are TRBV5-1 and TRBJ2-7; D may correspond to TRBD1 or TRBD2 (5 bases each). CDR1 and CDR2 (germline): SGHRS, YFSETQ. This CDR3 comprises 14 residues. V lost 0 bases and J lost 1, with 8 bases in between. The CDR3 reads CASSLAGQSYEQYF. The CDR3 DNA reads TGCGCCAGCAGCTTGGCGGGGCAATCCTACGAGCAGTACTTC.

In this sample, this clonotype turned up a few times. DNA for the CDR3: TGCGCCAGCAGCTCCCCCGGGACAGGGAATAATGAGCAGTTCTTC. This gives the protein CASSSPGTGNNEQFF. The chain uses TRBV5-1 and TRBJ2-1, with TRBD1 identical over 9 bases. The CDR3 consists of 15 residues. Germline V gene lookup returns CDR1 SGHRS and CDR2 YFSETQ. With V trimmed by 3 bases and J by 7 bases, 8 bases remained unmatched.

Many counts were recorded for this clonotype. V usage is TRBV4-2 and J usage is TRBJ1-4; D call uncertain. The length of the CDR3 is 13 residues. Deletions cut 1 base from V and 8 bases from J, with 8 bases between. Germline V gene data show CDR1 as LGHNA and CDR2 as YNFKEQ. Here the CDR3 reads CASSQARAEKLFF. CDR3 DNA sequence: TGTGCCAGCAGCCAAGCTCGGGCAGAAAAACTGTTTTTT.

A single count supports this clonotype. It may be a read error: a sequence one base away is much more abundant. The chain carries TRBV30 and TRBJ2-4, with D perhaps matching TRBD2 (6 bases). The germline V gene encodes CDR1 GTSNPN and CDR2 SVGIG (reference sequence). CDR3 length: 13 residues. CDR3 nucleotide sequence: TGTACCGAGAGTTCCCAGCGGAGGGACATTCAGTACTTC. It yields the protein CTESSQRRDIQYF.

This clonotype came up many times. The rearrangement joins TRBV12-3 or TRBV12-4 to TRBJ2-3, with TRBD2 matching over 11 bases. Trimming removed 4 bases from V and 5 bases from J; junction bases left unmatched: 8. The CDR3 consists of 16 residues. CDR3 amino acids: CASSWLTSGTGDTQYF. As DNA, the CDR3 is TGTGCCAGCAGTTGGTTGACTAGCGGGACAGGAGATACGCAGTATTTT.

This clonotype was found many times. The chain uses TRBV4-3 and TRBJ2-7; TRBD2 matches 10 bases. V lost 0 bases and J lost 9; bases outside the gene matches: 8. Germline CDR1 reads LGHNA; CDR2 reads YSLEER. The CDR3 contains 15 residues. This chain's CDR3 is CASSQDLSGGAGQYF. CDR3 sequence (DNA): TGCGCCAGCAGCCAAGATCTCAGCGGGGGGGCCGGGCAGTACTTC.

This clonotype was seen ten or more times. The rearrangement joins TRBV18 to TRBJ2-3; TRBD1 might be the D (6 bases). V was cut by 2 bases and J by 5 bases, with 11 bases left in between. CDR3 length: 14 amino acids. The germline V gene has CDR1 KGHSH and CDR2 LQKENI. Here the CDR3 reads CASSPTGRQDTQYF. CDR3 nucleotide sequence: TGTGCCAGCTCACCAACAGGGCGGCAAGATACGCAGTATTTT.

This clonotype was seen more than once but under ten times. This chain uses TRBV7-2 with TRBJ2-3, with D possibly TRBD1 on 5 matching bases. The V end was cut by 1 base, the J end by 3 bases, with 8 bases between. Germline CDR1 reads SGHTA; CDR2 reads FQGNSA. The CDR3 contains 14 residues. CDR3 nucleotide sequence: TGTGCCAGCAGCTTAGAATACAGGACAGATACGCAGTATTTT. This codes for CASSLEYRTDTQYF. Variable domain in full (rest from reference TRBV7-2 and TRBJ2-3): GAGVSQSPSNKVTEKGKDVELRCDPISGHTALYWYRQSLGQGLEFLIYFQGNSAPDKSGLPSDRFSAERTGGSVSTLTIQRTQQEDSAVYLCASSLEYRTDTQYFGPGTRLTVL.

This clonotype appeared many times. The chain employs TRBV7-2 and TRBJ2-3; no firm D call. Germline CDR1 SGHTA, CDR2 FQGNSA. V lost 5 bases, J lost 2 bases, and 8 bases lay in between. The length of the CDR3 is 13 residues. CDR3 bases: TGTGCCAGCAGCAGCCCTAACACAGATACGCAGTATTTT. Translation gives CASSSPNTDTQYF.

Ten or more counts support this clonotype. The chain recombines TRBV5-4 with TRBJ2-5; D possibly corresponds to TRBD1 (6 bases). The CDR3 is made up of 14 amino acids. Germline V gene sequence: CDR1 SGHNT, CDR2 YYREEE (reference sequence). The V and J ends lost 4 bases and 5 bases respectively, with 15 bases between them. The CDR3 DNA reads TGTGCCAGCAGCCCTGGGACACTTAGGGAGACCCAGTACTTC. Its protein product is CASSPGTLRETQYF.

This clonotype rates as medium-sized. Written as DNA, the CDR3 is TGTGCCAGCAGCTTAGATTTCAGGGCCTCTGGGGCCAACGTCCTGACTTTC. Encoded protein: CASSLDFRASGANVLTF. The V call is TRBV7-6, the J call TRBJ2-6; D is perhaps TRBD1 (5 bases). CDR1 SGHVS and CDR2 FNYEAQ come from the germline V gene. CDR3 length: 17 amino acids. V lost 1 base to trimming and J lost 0 bases, with 10 bases between them.